Presented here are 21 T cell receptor beta chains from one specimen sequenced in a study of shared clonotypes between healthy human individuals. Assay: immunoSEQ multiplex PCR; the TCRdb copy retains only in-frame clones and omits some. This table has around 2.1 million clones, about 92% appearing once. Positively selected for CCR7, the CD45RO-negative cells used as naive CD8 cells excluded terminally differentiated effector memory CD45RA+ cells. Sequences were obtained from naive CD8+ T cells from PBMCs. These receptors all come from a man aged 18 to 30 in good health. Some clones in this sample may be carry-over from other donors' samples.

The chain carries TRBV7-9 and TRBJ2-7; 9 positions agree with TRBD1. With 4 bases clipped from V and 3 bases from J, the junction kept 7 bases outside the gene matches. Germline V gene sequence: CDR1 SEHNR, CDR2 FQNEAQ (reference sequence). The CDR3 is 15 amino acids. CDR3 DNA: TGTGCCAGCAGCTGGGGACAGGGAACTTACTACGAGCAGTACTTC. It is translated as CASSWGQGTYYEQYF.

This chain links TRBV5-1 with TRBJ2-5, with TRBD2 matching 10 bases. This CDR3 has 18 residues. The J segment lost 1 base and the V segment lost 3 bases, leaving 12 bases of the junction unmatched. Germline assignment: CDR1 SGHRS and CDR2 YFSETQ. The CDR3 bases are TGCGCCAGCAGCTGGCCCCCAGGTAGCGGGAGGCCCCAAGAGACCCAGTACTTC. It codes for CASSWPPGSGRPQETQYF.

This chain joins TRBV27 and TRBJ2-5, with 8 bases lining up with TRBD1. The germline V gene encodes CDR1 MNHEY and CDR2 SMNVEV (reference sequence). V gave up 5 bases and J gave up 2 bases; unmatched junction bases: 19. This CDR3 region has 19 residues. The CDR3 nucleotides read TGTGCCAGCAGTCCGCTCCGACAGGGGACGACAACCCGACAAGAGACCCAGTACTTC. Translation: CASSPLRQGTTTRQETQYF.

This clone was observed once. This chain joins TRBV9 and TRBJ2-7, with D maybe TRBD1 (6 bases). CDR3 length equals 14 residues. Trimming shortened V by 4 bases and J by 2 bases, and 13 bases separated the two germline ends. From germline, CDR1 is SGDLS and CDR2 YYNGEE. CDR3 DNA sequence: TGTGCCAGCAGCCTGATCGACAGGCCCTACGAGCAGTACTTC. This encodes CASSLIDRPYEQYF.

The chain uses TRBV6-5 and TRBJ2-6; a weak D match, TRBD1 (6 bases). The V gene lost 4 bases and the J gene lost 12 bases, with 10 bases spanning the gap. Per germline, CDR1 MNHEY and CDR2 SVGAGI. CDR3 length: 12 amino acids. The CDR3 region has the DNA TGTGCCAGCAGTTCAGGGGACCGCGTCCTGACTTTC. As protein: CASSSGDRVLTF.

The rearrangement uses TRBV19 and TRBJ2-3, with a tentative D call TRBD2 (6 bases). This CDR3 is 15 amino acids long. The germline V gene encodes CDR1 LNHDA and CDR2 SQIVND (reference sequence). Trimming shortened V by 8 bases and J by 2 bases, and 17 bases separated the two germline ends. The CDR3 loop is CASRGSSVLTDTQYF. As DNA, the CDR3 is TGTGCCAGTCGCGGGTCTAGCGTACTCACAGATACGCAGTATTTT.

This clone was counted only a few times. This chain connects TRBV10-1 to TRBJ2-2, with D possibly called TRBD1 or TRBD2 (5 bases each). This CDR3 comprises 14 residues. CDR1 and CDR2 (germline): WNHNN, SYGVQD (reference sequence). Trimming stripped 4 bases from V and 3 bases from J, with 9 bases between. The CDR3 spells CASSVGGDTGELFF. CDR3 coding DNA: TGCGCCAGCAGTGTTGGGGGAGACACCGGGGAGCTGTTTTTT.

J is TRBJ2-6 and V is TRBV5-8; D may match TRBD1 or TRBD2 (6 bases each). This CDR3 has 18 amino acids. Trimming shortened V by 0 bases and J by 0 bases, and 13 bases separated the two germline ends. Germline V gene sequence: CDR1 SGHTS, CDR2 YDEGEE. As DNA, the CDR3 is TGTGCCAGCAGCTTGGTGGGGGGCAGGAGCTCTGGGGCCAACGTCCTGACTTTC. Its protein product is CASSLVGGRSSGANVLTF.

This chain joins TRBV7-3 and TRBJ2-7; 7 bases map to TRBD1. The V and J ends lost 5 bases and 5 bases, in that order; junction bases with no gene match: 6. Germline CDR1 reads SGHTA; CDR2 reads FQGTGA. CDR3 length equals 13 residues. The CDR3 region has the DNA TGTGCCAGCAGCCAAACAGGGGTACACGAGCAGTACTTC. Encoded protein: CASSQTGVHEQYF.

Regarding this clone: The same CDR3 can be traced to other DNA sequences in this sample. J is TRBJ1-2 and V is TRBV4-3; perhaps TRBD1 as D (6 bases). Germline-derived CDR1 and CDR2 are LGHNA and YSLEER. This CDR3 has 13 amino acids. The V and J ends lost 0 bases and 6 bases respectively, with 8 bases between them. CDR3 in amino acids: CASSQDRGDGYTF. DNA for the CDR3: TGCGCCAGCAGCCAAGACAGGGGAGATGGCTACACCTTC.

The V gene is TRBV6-5, the J gene TRBJ2-1; 9 nucleotides agree with TRBD2. Germline CDR1 MNHEY, CDR2 SVGAGI. CDR3 length: 15 amino acids. V lost 6 bases and J lost 6; bases outside the gene matches: 9. The CDR3 DNA reads TGTGCCAGCAGCCCAACGGGACTAGCAAGCAATGAGCAGTTCTTC. Residues: CASSPTGLASNEQFF.

J is TRBJ1-2 and V is TRBV5-6; 8 nucleotides match TRBD1. The trim removed 7 bases at V and 7 bases at J, leaving 12 bases unmatched. Germline CDR1 reads SGHDT; CDR2 reads YYEEEE. CDR3 length equals 14 residues. Written as DNA, the CDR3 is TGTGCCAGCTCCTTGTGGGCAGGGGGCGGTGGCTACACCTTC. Protein: CASSLWAGGGGYTF. Looking up the rest from reference TRBV5-6 and TRBJ1-2 gives the full variable domain: DAGVTQSPTHLIKTRGQQVTLRCSPKSGHDTVSWYQQALGQGPQFIFQYYEEEERQRGNFPDRFSGHQFPNYSSELNVNALLLGDSALYLCASSLWAGGGGYTFGSGTRLTVV.

This clone was seen only once. The chain has TRBV9 and TRBJ2-1, with 7 bases that match TRBD1. CDR1 and CDR2 (germline): SGDLS, YYNGEE. J was trimmed by 1 base and V by 0 bases; bases with no gene match: 1. CDR3 size: 15 residues. CDR3 nucleotides: TGTGCCAGCAGCGTAGAACAGGGGTCCTACAATGAGCAGTTCTTC. Its translation is CASSVEQGSYNEQFF. The variable domain in full, with the rest retrieved from reference TRBV9 and TRBJ2-1, is DSGVTQTPKHLITATGQRVTLRCSPRSGDLSVYWYQQSLDQGLQFLIQYYNGEERAKGNILERFSAQQFPDLHSELNLSSLELGDSALYFCASSVEQGSYNEQFFGPGTRLTVL.

DNA of the CDR3: TGTGCCAGCAGCTTAGGTCTGGGAAGAAGCAATCAGCCCCAGCATTTT. Translation gives CASSLGLGRSNQPQHF. The J gene is TRBJ1-5, the V gene TRBV7-2; D is ambiguous. Looked up from germline, CDR1 is SGHTA and CDR2 is FQGNSA. CDR3 length: 16 amino acids. V was clipped by 1 base and J by 1 base, with 11 bases between them.

As to this clone: At one of its ends the junction is not consistent with the germline gene, which may arise from a read error. The genes are TRBV28 and TRBJ2-7; TRBD2 matches 11 bases. From germline, CDR1 is MDHEN and CDR2 SYDVKM. The CDR3 spans 17 residues. The CDR3 nucleotides read TGCGGCTCGGGTCCGGGACTAGCGGACCCTCATCCCTACGAGCAGTACTTC. Translating gives CGSGPGLADPHPYEQYF.

This chain connects TRBV18 to TRBJ2-6; 9 bases fit TRBD1. Germline V CDR1 and CDR2: KGHSH, LQKENI. The CDR3 loop spans 20 amino acids. The trim removed 2 bases at V and 0 bases at J, leaving 11 bases unmatched. The CDR3 here is CASSPGKGQGFSSGANVLTF. Here the CDR3 DNA reads TGTGCCAGCTCACCAGGGAAGGGACAGGGATTTTCCTCTGGGGCCAACGTCCTGACTTTC.

In its sample, this clone was seen once. The V gene is TRBV6-5, the J gene TRBJ2-1, with 9 positions matching TRBD2. The CDR3 runs to 15 residues. Germline CDR1 reads MNHEY; CDR2 reads SVGAGI. Trimming removed 5 bases from V and 4 bases from J; junction bases left unmatched: 6. In nucleotides, the CDR3 is TGTGCCAGCAGTCTCGGGACTAGCAAGTACAATGAGCAGTTCTTC. Residues: CASSLGTSKYNEQFF.

The J gene is TRBJ1-1, the V gene TRBV13; weak D call: TRBD1 (6 bases). V lost 0 bases to trimming and J lost 5 bases, with 10 bases between them. Germline values: CDR1 PRHDT, CDR2 FYEKMQ (reference sequence). The CDR3 loop spans 14 amino acids. CDR3 protein: CASSLGTGRTEAFF. The CDR3 nucleotides are TGTGCCAGCAGCTTAGGAACAGGGAGGACTGAAGCTTTCTTT. Full variable domain (missing parts from reference TRBV13 and TRBJ1-1): AAGVIQSPRHLIKEKRETATLKCYPIPRHDTVYWYQQGPGQDPQFLISFYEKMQSDKGSIPDRFSAQQFSDYHSELNMSSLELGDSALYFCASSLGTGRTEAFFGQGTRLTVV.

This chain connects TRBV7-2 to TRBJ2-2; TRBD2 might be the D (6 bases). CDR3 length: 14 residues. Germline CDR1 reads SGHTA; CDR2 reads FQGNSA. Trimming stripped 3 bases from V and 5 bases from J, with 10 bases between. The CDR3: CASSLSGRTGELFF. The CDR3 nucleotides are TGTGCCAGCAGCTTGAGTGGGAGGACCGGGGAGCTGTTTTTT.

The J gene is TRBJ2-1, the V gene TRBV14, with 8 bases lining up with TRBD2. The CDR3 consists of 15 residues. CDR1 and CDR2 (germline): SGHDN, FVKESK. The junction had 4 bases not matched to a gene; V was cut back by 1 base and J by 5 bases. This CDR3 reads CASSQGLAIHNEQFF. The CDR3 DNA is TGTGCCAGCAGCCAAGGACTAGCGATCCACAATGAGCAGTTCTTC.

The rearrangement uses TRBV7-9 and TRBJ1-2; 7 nucleotides agree with TRBD1. The CDR3 runs 15 residues. Germline CDR1 and CDR2: SEHNR and FQNEAQ (reference sequence). The ends lost 5 bases at V and 2 bases at J; junction bases unmatched: 8. CDR3 amino acids: CASSPTTGINYGYTF. The CDR3 DNA sequence: TGTGCCAGCAGCCCCACGACAGGGATCAACTATGGCTACACCTTC.